A single sample gave rise to the 25 T cell receptor beta chains below, sequenced in a study of CD4 and CD8 cells across lung adenocarcinoma regions. TCRdb reprocessed the PCR reads with MiXCR, giving one entry per CDR3 protein. The sample includes 3,000 to 4,000 distinct CDR3 sequences, approximately 63% of them seen just once. The sequenced material came from CD4+ T cells from the margin of a lung tumor. The receptors derive from a male donor with lung adenocarcinoma. The CD4 and CD8 labels of this study may be unreliable.

In its sample, this clonotype was seen a few times. V and J are TRBV6-1 and TRBJ2-1; TRBD2 is a possible D gene (6 bases). Trimming cost V 2 bases and J 5 bases, with 10 bases left between them. Per germline, CDR1 MNHNS and CDR2 SASEGT. The CDR3 extends over 14 amino acids. CDR3 protein: CASSERGLDNEQFF. As DNA, the CDR3 is TGTGCCAGCAGTGAAAGGGGACTGGACAATGAGCAGTTCTTC.

This clonotype was detected only a few times. The V call is TRBV11-1, the J call TRBJ1-1, with 8 bases fitting TRBD1. This CDR3 comprises 16 residues. J lost 0 bases, V lost 6 bases, and 9 bases had no gene match. Germline values: CDR1 SGHAT, CDR2 FQDESV (reference sequence). CDR3 coding DNA: TGTGCCAGCAGTCTTAGACAGGGGCCTATGAACACTGAAGCTTTCTTT. The encoded protein is CASSLRQGPMNTEAFF.

The gene calls are TRBV6-1 and TRBJ1-1; no clear D. V was shortened by 3 bases and J by 4 bases, with 15 bases between the two germline ends. CDR3 length equals 15 residues. Germline V gene sequence: CDR1 MNHNS, CDR2 SASEGT. As DNA, the CDR3 is TGTGCCAGCAGTGATTCGGGTGGTTTGAGCACTGAAGCTTTCTTT. Translated, it gives CASSDSGGLSTEAFF.

This clonotype was seen only once. CDR3 sequence reads: CAISEQGLAGVGELFF. The CDR3 nucleotides read TGTGCCATCAGTGAGCAAGGGCTAGCGGGAGTCGGGGAGCTGTTTTTT. V usage is TRBV10-3 and J usage is TRBJ2-2; 10 bases are shared with TRBD2. This CDR3 region has 16 residues. Losses at the gene ends were 2 bases for V and 7 bases for J; bases not matched to a gene: 7. Looked up from germline, CDR1 is ENHRY and CDR2 is SYGVKD.

The V and J genes are TRBV6-1 and TRBJ2-2; D is uncertain. The CDR3 sequence is 10 residues long. The germline V gene has CDR1 MNHNS and CDR2 SASEGT. The V and J ends lost 1 base and 14 bases respectively, with 5 bases between them. CDR3 residues: CASSEVLLFF. In DNA form, the CDR3 reads TGTGCCAGCAGTGAAGTCCTTCTGTTTTTT.

The V call is TRBV11-3, the J call TRBJ2-1; D is perhaps TRBD2 (5 bases). V was shortened by 5 bases and J by 6 bases, with 17 bases between the two germline ends. This CDR3 comprises 15 residues. Germline V gene sequence: CDR1 SGHNT, CDR2 YENEEA. CDR3 region: CASSPEALEGNEQFF. CDR3 in DNA: TGTGCCAGCAGCCCCGAGGCACTAGAAGGCAATGAGCAGTTCTTC.

By frequency in the sample, this clonotype is large. The chain uses TRBV6-1 and TRBJ2-3; D unclear. Germline CDR1 is MNHNS and CDR2 is SASEGT. CDR3 length equals 15 residues. V was trimmed by 1 base and J by 1 base, leaving 9 bases between them. CDR3 sequence (DNA): TGTGCCAGCAGTGAAGTAGGGCATCGCACAGATACGCAGTATTTT. Encoded protein: CASSEVGHRTDTQYF.

The gene calls are TRBV6-1 and TRBJ1-2; D not certain. The CDR3 is 13 amino acids. CDR1 MNHNS and CDR2 SASEGT come from the germline V gene. The V end was cut by 4 bases, the J end by 4 bases, with 10 bases between. The CDR3 reads CASSGTSGYGYTF. In nucleotides, the CDR3 is TGTGCCAGCAGTGGCACAAGTGGCTATGGCTACACCTTC.

The gene calls are TRBV3-1 and TRBJ1-2, with 8 positions matching TRBD1. Germline values: CDR1 LGHDT, CDR2 YNNKEL (reference sequence). Losses at the gene ends were 4 bases for V and 3 bases for J; bases not matched to a gene: 7. The CDR3 is 15 residues long. This CDR3 is CASSPPEDRDYGYTF. The CDR3 DNA is TGTGCCAGCAGCCCACCTGAGGACAGGGACTATGGCTACACCTTC.

Turning to this clonotype: Germline and junction disagree at one end, which may indicate a read error. V gene TRBV6-1 combines with J gene TRBJ1-2; D gene unclear. The CDR3 spans 13 residues. The germline V gene has CDR1 MNHNS and CDR2 SASEGT. CDR3 sequence: CASSEAENTESIF. CDR3 bases: TGTGCCAGCAGTGAAGCAGAGAACACTGAATCCATCTTT.

This sequence joins TRBV7-2 and TRBJ2-5; no definite D call. Near its end, the DNA agrees better with TRBJ2-1, so the J call may be wrong. CDR3 size: 16 residues. The germline V gene encodes CDR1 SGHTA and CDR2 FQGNSA. CDR3 in amino acids: CASSLGTGHRAYEQFF. The CDR3 DNA follows: TGTGCCAGCAGCTTAGGAACCGGGCATCGGGCCTACGAGCAGTTCTTC.

V is TRBV6-5 and J is TRBJ2-5, with D uncertain. CDR1 MNHEY and CDR2 SVGAGI come from the germline V gene. This CDR3 contains 16 residues. With 0 bases removed from V and 1 base from J, the gap between germline ends came to 12 bases. In nucleotides, the CDR3 is TGTGCCAGCAGTTACTCGTTTACCGCAAGCCAAGAGACCCAGTACTTC. It translates to CASSYSFTASQETQYF.

Remarks on this clonotype: The junction shows a germline mismatch at one end, possibly a read error. The chain has TRBV27 and TRBJ2-3; TRBD1 is a possible D gene (7 bases). The CDR3 extends over 15 amino acids. The germline V gene encodes CDR1 MNHEY and CDR2 SMNVEV (reference sequence). The CDR3 coding sequence is TGTGCCGGGGGGCTAGGGGGCCGCGACCCAGAGACGCAGTATTTC. It encodes CAGGLGGRDPETQYF.

This clonotype was observed a handful of times. This chain connects TRBV6-5 to TRBJ2-1; 8 positions match TRBD2. Germline-derived CDR1 and CDR2 are MNHEY and SVGAGI. V lost 2 bases to trimming and J lost 5 bases; unmatched junction nucleotides: 2. This CDR3 has 14 residues. CDR3 DNA sequence: TGTGCCAGCAGTTACGGACTAGCCCACAATGAGCAGTTCTTC. It is translated as CASSYGLAHNEQFF.

With respect to this clonotype: The junction differs from germline at one of its ends, possibly a read error. V and J are TRBV7-2 and TRBJ2-5; 7 bases map to TRBD2. Germline CDR1 and CDR2: SGHTA and FQGNSA. The CDR3 has 15 amino acids. This CDR3 reads CASSTLAESYNEQLF. CDR3 nucleotides: TGTGCCAGCAGCACTCTAGCGGAATCCTACAATGAGCAGTTATTC.

This clonotype turned up a few times. This chain links TRBV6-5 with TRBJ2-2; D call uncertain. With 3 bases removed from V and 6 bases from J, the gap between germline ends came to 5 bases. Germline V gene data show CDR1 as MNHEY and CDR2 as SVGAGI. This CDR3 contains 12 residues. The CDR3 sequence: CASSYGAGELFF. The CDR3 nucleotides are TGTGCCAGCAGTTATGGGGCCGGGGAGCTGTTTTTT.

Judged by abundance, this clonotype is large. The chain couples TRBV27 to TRBJ2-3; D unresolved. Trimming cost V 1 base and J 2 bases, with 10 bases left between them. This CDR3 is 15 amino acids long. Germline V gene data show CDR1 as MNHEY and CDR2 as SMNVEV (reference sequence). CDR3 in amino acids: CASSLLGSPTDTQYF. The CDR3 DNA follows: TGTGCCAGCAGTTTATTGGGGTCCCCCACAGATACGCAGTATTTT.

This chain joins TRBV11-3 and TRBJ2-2; 7 bases align to TRBD2. The CDR3 spans 15 residues. Trimming at V came to 5 bases and at J to 6 bases, leaving 9 bases not matched to a gene. CDR1 SGHNT and CDR2 YENEEA come from the germline V gene. As DNA, the CDR3 is TGTGCCAGCAGCCCCGAGACTAGCCAGGCCGGGGAGCTGTTTTTT. Its translation is CASSPETSQAGELFF.

The chain carries TRBV6-1 and TRBJ1-1; TRBD1 agrees at 10 bases. V was pared by 6 bases and J by 10 bases, with 11 bases of the junction left unmatched. Germline V lookup: CDR1 MNHNS, CDR2 SASEGT. The CDR3 extends over 14 amino acids. CDR3 sequence: CASREDRGSRGAFF. In DNA, the CDR3 is TGTGCCAGCAGGGAGGACAGGGGGTCTAGGGGAGCTTTCTTT.

This clonotype has a handful of counts. The chain employs TRBV12-3 or TRBV12-4 and TRBJ2-1; D call uncertain. The CDR3 loop spans 13 amino acids. Trimming took off 1 base at V and 7 bases at J, with 8 bases between the two ends. CDR3 nucleotides: TGTGCCAGCAGTTTAGGCGGCGTGAATGAGCAGTTCTTC. Its translation: CASSLGGVNEQFF.

This clonotype was detected only once. The chain has TRBV6-1 and TRBJ2-3, with D maybe TRBD2 (6 bases). CDR1 MNHNS and CDR2 SASEGT come from the germline V gene. The CDR3 covers 14 residues. V lost 7 bases and J lost 1, with 12 bases in between. The CDR3 region is CASNRGIRTDTQYF. For the CDR3, the DNA is TGTGCCAGCAATCGGGGGATCCGCACAGATACGCAGTATTTT.

By share of the sample, this clonotype is large. The V call is TRBV6-1, the J call TRBJ2-1; tentatively, D is TRBD1 (6 bases). The CDR3 has 14 residues. Germline CDR1 MNHNS, CDR2 SASEGT. The V and J ends lost 3 bases and 9 bases respectively, with 15 bases between them. The CDR3 DNA sequence: TGTGCCAGCAGTGACAGGGGCGCTTCGGCTGAGCAGTTCTTC. Translated: CASSDRGASAEQFF.

The CDR3 is CASSLVPSGYQETQYF. Written as DNA, the CDR3 is TGTGCCAGCAGCTTAGTGCCTAGCGGATACCAAGAGACCCAGTACTTC. This chain uses TRBV11-2 with TRBJ2-5; 7 nucleotides align to TRBD2. In germline, CDR1 is SGHAT, CDR2 FQNNGV. J gave up 0 bases and V 1 base, and 5 bases lay outside the gene matches. This CDR3 has 16 residues.

V usage is TRBV10-2 and J usage is TRBJ2-5; TRBD2 matches 10 bases. The DNA end favors TRBJ2-1, so the J call may be wrong. CDR3 length: 16 residues. From germline, CDR1 is WSHSY and CDR2 SAAADI. Here the CDR3 reads CASSESGLAGAGEQFF. DNA of the CDR3: TGCGCCAGCAGTGAGTCTGGGCTAGCGGGAGCGGGTGAGCAGTTCTTC.

The gene calls are TRBV6-1 and TRBJ1-1, with TRBD1 matching 8 bases. Germline trimming cut 5 bases from V and 0 bases from J; bases unmatched to any gene: 8. The CDR3 is made up of 16 amino acids. CDR1 is MNHNS and CDR2 is SASEGT in the germline V gene. The CDR3 DNA reads TGTGCCAGCAGTACCAACAGGGGGGACGTGAACACTGAAGCTTTCTTT. It specifies CASSTNRGDVNTEAFF.